The rows below give T cell receptor beta chains drawn from one sample of a study of T-cell reconstitution after alpha-beta-depleted transplantation in children. TCRdb fed the PCR reads into MiXCR, producing one record per CDR3 protein. The sample lists nearly 250,000 distinct CDR3 sequences, roughly 8% occurring once. Sequenced here: PBMCs, mostly from graft donor cells, sampled 180 days after TCRalphabeta/CD19-depleted stem cell transplant. These receptors were collected from a male patient younger than 18 who had a stem cell transplant for acute lymphoblastic leukemia, so the T cells may come from the graft donor. Each CDR3 is given with its conserved first and last residue. The D gene is left open where the match is weak. Clone size appears in some rows only: once, few, many, or a class for an expanded clone.

CDR3: CASSLALAGDTGELFF; DNA: TGCGCCAGCAGCTTGGCCCTAGCGGGAGACACCGGGGAGCTGTTTTTT; D: TRBD2; V: TRBV5-1; size: many; J: TRBJ2-2
CDR3: CASSLEAPTTDTQYF; DNA: TGTGCCAGCAGCTTAGAGGCCCCTACAACAGATACGCAGTATTTT; D: -; V: TRBV7-2; size: -; J: TRBJ2-3
CDR3: CSARDPGGSGNTIYF; DNA: TGCAGTGCTAGAGATCCAGGGGGCTCTGGAAACACCATATATTTT; D: TRBD1; V: TRBV20-1; size: many; J: TRBJ1-3
CDR3: CSARDRRTSGGQETQYF; DNA: TGCAGTGCTAGAGATCGTCGGACTAGCGGGGGCCAAGAGACCCAGTACTTC; D: TRBD2; V: TRBV20-1; size: many; J: TRBJ2-5
CDR3: CASSPRRGARNQPQHF; DNA: TGTGCCAGCAGTCCTCGGAGGGGGGCTAGAAATCAGCCCCAGCATTTT; D: -; V: TRBV6-5; size: many; J: TRBJ1-5
CDR3: CASSLNSAVVDEQFF; DNA: TGTGCCAGCAGCTTAAACTCCGCGGTGGTGGATGAGCAGTTCTTC; D: -; V: TRBV7-3; size: few; J: TRBJ2-1
CDR3: CASSFEGGNSPLHF; DNA: TGTGCCAGCAGCTTTGAAGGGGGCAATTCACCCCTCCACTTT; D: TRBD1; V: TRBV7-9; size: many; J: TRBJ1-6
CDR3: CASSPRDRGTEAFF; DNA: TGTGCCAGCAGTCCCCGGGACAGGGGGACTGAAGCTTTCTTT; D: TRBD1; V: TRBV12-3/TRBV12-4; size: many; J: TRBJ1-1
CDR3: CASSHTPRGLETQYF; DNA: TGTGCCAGCAGTCACACTCCCCGGGGGCTAGAGACCCAGTACTTC; D: -; V: TRBV27; size: many; J: TRBJ2-5
CDR3: CASSPRGGLLAKNIQYF; DNA: TGTGCCAGCAGCCCAAGGGGAGGCCTGCTAGCCAAAAACATTCAGTACTTC; D: -; V: TRBV7-9; size: few; J: TRBJ2-4
CDR3: CSARGGGGEETQYF; DNA: TGCAGTGCTAGAGGAGGCGGCGGGGAAGAGACCCAGTACTTC; D: -; V: TRBV20-1; size: many; J: TRBJ2-5
CDR3: CASSPVFNEQFF; DNA: TGCGCCAGCAGCCCGGTGTTCAATGAGCAGTTCTTC; D: -; V: TRBV5-1; size: many; J: TRBJ2-1
CDR3: CASGPGLNSGELFF; DNA: TGTGCCAGCGGCCCTGGGCTCAACTCCGGGGAGCTGTTTTTT; D: -; V: TRBV25-1; size: once; J: TRBJ2-2
CDR3: CASSYVLALGDTEAFF; DNA: TGTGCCAGCAGTTACGTATTGGCCCTGGGGGACACTGAAGCTTTCTTT; D: -; V: TRBV6-5; size: many; J: TRBJ1-1
CDR3: CASSQDEYQPQHF; DNA: TGTGCCAGCAGCCAAGATGAGTACCAGCCCCAGCATTTT; D: -; V: TRBV3-1; size: many; J: TRBJ1-5
CDR3: CASSSSGTGSPLHF; DNA: TGTGCCAGCAGCTCTTCGGGGACAGGATCACCCCTCCACTTT; D: TRBD1; V: TRBV9; size: many; J: TRBJ1-6
CDR3: CASRSESGGPDEQFF; DNA: TGTGCCAGCAGGTCGGAAAGCGGGGGACCTGATGAGCAGTTCTTC; D: TRBD2; V: TRBV9; size: many; J: TRBJ2-1
CDR3: CSVGTSGSPGELFF; DNA: TGCAGCGTCGGGACTAGCGGGAGCCCCGGGGAGCTGTTTTTT; D: TRBD2; V: TRBV29-1; size: -; J: TRBJ2-2
CDR3: CASSLSGGYVGGELFF; DNA: TGTGCCAGCAGCCTTAGCGGGGGCTACGTTGGCGGGGAGCTGTTTTTT; D: TRBD2; V: TRBV9; size: many; J: TRBJ2-2
CDR3: CASSYVLTRAYEQYF; DNA: TGTGCCAGTAGCTATGTGCTTACTAGAGCCTACGAGCAGTACTTC; D: -; V: TRBV19; size: -; J: TRBJ2-7
CDR3: CSAREPGLGYNEQFF; DNA: TGCAGTGCTAGAGAACCGGGACTAGGCTACAATGAGCAGTTCTTC; D: TRBD2; V: TRBV20-1; size: many; J: TRBJ2-1
CDR3: CASSLVDWATGELFF; DNA: TGCGCCAGCAGCTTGGTTGATTGGGCGACCGGGGAGCTGTTTTTT; D: -; V: TRBV5-1; size: -; J: TRBJ2-2
CDR3: CAISEPKLRGNEQFF; DNA: TGTGCCATCAGTGAGCCGAAGCTCCGGGGGAATGAGCAGTTCTTC; D: -; V: TRBV10-3; size: many; J: TRBJ2-1
CDR3: CASSPKGPGTGSYEQYF; DNA: TGTGCCAGCAGCCCCAAGGGTCCCGGGACAGGCTCATACGAGCAGTACTTC; D: TRBD1; V: TRBV14; size: many; J: TRBJ2-7
CDR3: CATSEPGTGDTGELFF; DNA: TGTGCCACCAGTGAACCCGGGACAGGGGACACCGGGGAGCTGTTTTTT; D: TRBD1; V: TRBV24-1; size: many; J: TRBJ2-2
CDR3: CASSITEAFF; DNA: TGTGCCAGCAGTATCACTGAAGCTTTCTTT; D: -; V: TRBV12-3/TRBV12-4; size: many; J: TRBJ1-1
CDR3: CASSPGGSNLEETQYF; DNA: TGTGCCAGCAGCCCGGGGGGCAGCAATTTGGAAGAGACCCAGTACTTC; D: -; V: TRBV28; size: many; J: TRBJ2-5
CDR3: CASSPRTGFHEQYF; DNA: TGTGCCAGCAGCCCGCGGACAGGGTTCCACGAGCAGTACTTC; D: TRBD1; V: TRBV7-2; size: many; J: TRBJ2-7
CDR3: CASSSVGLAGLRANEQFF; DNA: TGCGCCAGCAGCTCTGTAGGACTAGCGGGCCTACGGGCCAATGAGCAGTTCTTC; D: TRBD2; V: TRBV5-1; size: many; J: TRBJ2-1